Shown below are 30 T cell receptor beta chains from a single sample sequenced in a study of shared clonotypes between healthy human individuals (dated by TCRdb to the early 2020s). Library preparation used the immunoSEQ multiplex PCR assay. Here the immuneACCESS table is served through TCRdb, limited to in-frame sequences with V and J called. Missing clones are a known gap in these copies; in checked studies unresolved V genes cover under half, and the rest lacks a known reason. The sample data list roughly 570,000 clones, and 95% to 98% of these were observed just once. Clones ranked in the top ten supply 0.3% of the sample. CD8 naive samples were obtained by positive selection for CCR7 among CD45RO-negative cells, yielding a CD45RA+CCR7+ population from which TemRA cells were excluded. Sequenced material: naive CD8+ T cells sorted from blood. The sample's cell subset or site, from its label and the paper: CD45RA+CCR7+. These receptors all come from a man aged 25 to 40 in good health.

The rearrangement uses TRBV6-5 and TRBJ1-2; D gene unclear. This CDR3 is 15 amino acids long. Trimming took 0 bases from V and 6 from J, leaving 14 bases between them. Germline CDR1 and CDR2: MNHEY and SVGAGI. DNA of the CDR3: TGTGCCAGCAGTTACTCGAGAGCCAGACGTGATGGCTACACCTTC. Translated, it gives CASSYSRARRDGYTF.

The chain combines TRBV7-6 with TRBJ1-1; the match to TRBD1 covers 7 bases. CDR3 length: 14 residues. Germline V CDR1 and CDR2: SGHVS, FNYEAQ. The V and J ends lost 1 base and 1 base, in that order; junction bases with no gene match: 0. The CDR3 is CASSLGQGNTEAFF. The CDR3 DNA is TGTGCCAGCAGCTTAGGACAGGGGAACACTGAAGCTTTCTTT.

This chain uses TRBV2 with TRBJ2-7; D remains unclear. Between the trimmed V and J ends, which lost 3 bases and 7 bases, there was a span of 7 bases. The germline V gene has CDR1 SNHLY and CDR2 FYNNEI. The CDR3 contains 11 residues. The DNA for the CDR3 is TGTGCCAGCAGTGAGATGGCGGAGCAGTACTTC. Amino acids: CASSEMAEQYF.

V usage is TRBV5-1 and J usage is TRBJ1-1; D call uncertain. This CDR3 spans 16 amino acids. The germline V and J ends were trimmed by 0 bases and 0 bases, with 12 bases remaining between them. The germline CDR1 and CDR2 sequences are SGHRS and YFSETQ. CDR3 sequence (DNA): TGCGCCAGCAGCTTGGGGGAGAGAGGCTTGAACACTGAAGCTTTCTTT. Its protein is CASSLGERGLNTEAFF.

The chain recombines TRBV7-9 with TRBJ2-7, with D maybe TRBD1 (5 bases). The CDR3 is 13 amino acids. Germline CDR1 reads SEHNR; CDR2 reads FQNEAQ (reference sequence). Trimming stripped 4 bases from V and 2 bases from J, with 9 bases between. CDR3 residues: CASSSETAYEQYF. CDR3 DNA: TGTGCCAGCAGCTCCGAGACAGCCTACGAGCAGTACTTC.

J is TRBJ2-1 and V is TRBV11-1, with D perhaps matching TRBD2 (6 bases). Trimming pared 1 base from V and 3 bases from J, leaving 10 bases between. There are 15 residues in the CDR3. CDR1 is SGHAT and CDR2 is FQDESV in the germline V gene (reference sequence). The CDR3 DNA reads TGTGCCAGCAGCTTAGAAGCGGGCTTCTACAATGAGCAGTTCTTC. The encoded protein is CASSLEAGFYNEQFF.

The chain combines TRBV28 with TRBJ2-2; D gene unclear. Germline CDR1 MDHEN, CDR2 SYDVKM. The length of the CDR3 is 13 residues. With 6 bases removed from V and 3 bases from J, the gap between germline ends came to 8 bases. CDR3 coding DNA: TGTGCCAGCAGGCATACAGACACCGGGGAGCTGTTTTTT. This encodes CASRHTDTGELFF.

The chain's CDR3 is CASSRGLAGGETQYF. CDR3 DNA sequence: TGCGCCAGCAGCCGGGGACTAGCGGGAGGAGAGACCCAGTACTTC. This sequence joins TRBV4-3 and TRBJ2-5; TRBD2 matches 15 bases. Germline CDR1 LGHNA, CDR2 YSLEER. The CDR3 contains 15 residues. V gave up 4 bases and J gave up 4 bases; unmatched junction bases: 1.

This clone was seen once. The J gene is TRBJ2-4, the V gene TRBV27, with 9 nucleotides matching TRBD1. Trimming removed 5 bases from V and 6 bases from J; junction bases left unmatched: 2. CDR1 is MNHEY, CDR2 SMNVEV, per germline (reference sequence). There are 13 residues in the CDR3. CDR3 coding DNA: TGTGCCAGCAGTGTGGACAGGGGAAACATTCAGTACTTC. Translation: CASSVDRGNIQYF.

This sequence joins TRBV29-1 and TRBJ2-7, with D possibly TRBD2 on 7 matching bases. V was cut by 3 bases and J by 3 bases, with 12 bases left in between. This CDR3 region has 13 residues. Germline CDR1 and CDR2: SQVTM and ANQGSEA. The CDR3 bases are TGCAGCGTTGAGGGAGGGGACAACTACGAGCAGTACTTC. This encodes CSVEGGDNYEQYF.

The chain uses TRBV30 and TRBJ2-7; D may be TRBD1 or TRBD2 (5 bases each). CDR3 length: 14 amino acids. Germline CDR1 is GTSNPN and CDR2 is SVGIG (reference sequence). Trimming removed 4 bases from V and 1 base from J, with 14 bases in between. The DNA of the CDR3 is TGTGCCTGGACCTCGGGGCTGCGGTCCTACGAGCAGTACTTC. This translates into CAWTSGLRSYEQYF.

DNA for the CDR3: TGTGCCAGCAGCTTGCCCCCAGGGATGGATTACAATGAGCAGTTCTTC. Protein: CASSLPPGMDYNEQFF. V and J are TRBV5-8 and TRBJ2-1; D is perhaps TRBD1 (5 bases). Germline V gene sequence: CDR1 SGHTS, CDR2 YDEGEE. CDR3 length: 16 residues. Trimming left V 1 base short and J 4 bases short, with 15 bases between.

Concerning this clone itself: Other nucleotide sequences from this sample produce the same CDR3. The chain is built from TRBV27 and TRBJ2-7; D unclear. Trimming took off 3 bases at V and 3 bases at J, with 9 bases between the two ends. The CDR3 is 13 amino acids. In germline, CDR1 is MNHEY, CDR2 SMNVEV (reference sequence). DNA of the CDR3: TGTGCCAGCAGTTTCGGCACTGACTACGAGCAGTACTTC. It encodes CASSFGTDYEQYF.

The chain couples TRBV27 to TRBJ2-3, with 10 bases lining up with TRBD1. The CDR3 runs to 15 residues. Germline V lookup: CDR1 MNHEY, CDR2 SMNVEV (reference sequence). With 6 bases clipped from V and 1 base from J, the junction kept 4 bases outside the gene matches. The CDR3: CASSPGTGGTDTQYF. As DNA, the CDR3 is TGTGCCAGCAGCCCCGGGACAGGGGGCACAGATACGCAGTATTTT.

V gene TRBV7-9 combines with J gene TRBJ2-5, with 7 bases fitting TRBD2. This CDR3 has 15 residues. Germline CDR1 reads SEHNR; CDR2 reads FQNEAQ (reference sequence). V trimming: 5 bases; J trimming: 2 bases; junction bases outside the gene matches: 8. Written as DNA, the CDR3 is TGTGCCAGCAGCACCTACCATAGCGGGCAAGAGACCCAGTACTTC. As protein: CASSTYHSGQETQYF. Combining the CDR3 with reference TRBV7-9 and TRBJ2-5 gives the whole variable domain DTGVSQNPRHKITKRGQNVTFRCDPISEHNRLYWYRQTLGQGPEFLTYFQNEAQLEKSRLLSDRFSAERPKGSFSTLEIQRTEQGDSAMYLCASSTYHSGQETQYFGPGTRLLVL.

The V and J genes are TRBV29-1 and TRBJ2-5, with no clear D. This CDR3 region has 15 residues. CDR1 and CDR2 from the germline V gene are SQVTM and ANQGSEA. The germline V and J ends were trimmed by 3 bases and 3 bases, with 17 bases remaining between them. The CDR3 nucleotides are TGCAGCGTTGATTTGGCAGACGGGTCAAAAGAGACCCAGTACTTC. It codes for CSVDLADGSKETQYF.

The chain recombines TRBV2 with TRBJ2-3; D remains ambiguous. The V end was cut by 4 bases, the J end by 6 bases, with 32 bases between. The CDR3 length is 20 residues. Per the germline V gene, CDR1 is SNHLY and CDR2 is FYNNEI. CDR3 sequence reads: CASSALDWWPQRPIKDTQYF. CDR3 nucleotides: TGTGCCAGCAGTGCCTTAGATTGGTGGCCCCAGCGCCCGATCAAGGATACGCAGTATTTT.

V and J are TRBV11-2 and TRBJ1-1, with 8 nucleotides matching TRBD1. V dropped 5 bases and J dropped 4; count of bases not matched to a gene: 9. Germline assignment: CDR1 SGHAT and CDR2 FQNNGV. This CDR3 is built from 15 residues. This CDR3 reads CASSDGQGLSTEAFF. The CDR3 DNA reads TGTGCCAGCAGCGACGGACAGGGTTTATCCACTGAAGCTTTCTTT.

A few counts support this clone. The J gene is TRBJ1-1, the V gene TRBV7-8; D unresolved. The V end lost 5 bases, the J end lost 4 bases, and 14 bases lay between the germline ends. The length of the CDR3 is 14 residues. Germline V gene sequence: CDR1 SGHVS, CDR2 FQNEAQ. The CDR3 DNA is TGTGCCAGCAGCGAAATCGCGGGGTCCACTGAAGCTTTCTTT. It yields the protein CASSEIAGSTEAFF. The variable domain in full, completed from reference TRBV7-8 and TRBJ1-1, reads GAGVSQSPRYKVAKRGQDVALRCDPISGHVSLFWYQQALGQGPEFLTYFQNEAQLDKSGLPSDRFFAERPEGSVSTLKIQRTQQEDSAVYLCASSEIAGSTEAFFGQGTRLTVV.

The V and J genes are TRBV2 and TRBJ2-5; 9 bases align to TRBD1. This CDR3 spans 15 amino acids. Germline CDR1 reads SNHLY; CDR2 reads FYNNEI. The junction had 10 bases not matched to a gene; V was cut back by 6 bases and J by 5 bases. CDR3 DNA: TGTGCCAGCAGGGACCGGGACAGGGCAGAGGAGACCCAGTACTTC. This translates into CASRDRDRAEETQYF.

The CDR3 nucleotides read TGTGCCAGCAGCTTAGAATTCGGAATTGGAAACACCATATATTTT. As protein: CASSLEFGIGNTIYF. The chain joins TRBV7-8 to TRBJ1-3; D unresolved. This CDR3 is 15 amino acids long. In germline, CDR1 is SGHVS, CDR2 FQNEAQ. Trimming took off 1 base at V and 3 bases at J, with 10 bases between the two ends.

The CDR3 region is CASRGLEVYEQYF. The CDR3 region has the DNA TGTGCCAGCAGGGGACTAGAGGTGTACGAGCAGTACTTC. V is TRBV2 and J is TRBJ2-7; 8 bases are shared with TRBD2. Germline CDR1 reads SNHLY; CDR2 reads FYNNEI. This CDR3 comprises 13 residues. With 6 bases clipped from V and 4 bases from J, the junction kept 5 bases outside the gene matches.

V usage is TRBV25-1 and J usage is TRBJ2-7; 10 nucleotides match TRBD2. The germline CDR1 and CDR2 sequences are MGHDK and SYGVNS. The V and J ends lost 4 bases and 6 bases, in that order; junction bases with no gene match: 3. This CDR3 has 13 amino acids. In nucleotides, the CDR3 is TGTGCCAGCAGTGCGGGACTAGCGACCGAGCAGTACTTC. This codes for CASSAGLATEQYF.

The rearrangement joins TRBV5-6 to TRBJ2-2; 9 nucleotides match TRBD2. Germline V CDR1 and CDR2: SGHDT, YYEEEE. Unmatched junction bases numbered 4, after V lost 0 bases and J lost 4 bases. This CDR3 is built from 16 residues. CDR3 nucleotide sequence: TGTGCCAGCAGCTTGGGTAGCGGGAGTAGCACCGGGGAGCTGTTTTTT. Amino acid sequence: CASSLGSGSSTGELFF.

The chain employs TRBV10-3 and TRBJ2-3; 10 bases fit TRBD2. The J segment lost 4 bases and the V segment lost 7 bases, leaving 23 bases of the junction unmatched. This CDR3 contains 20 residues. Germline CDR1 ENHRY, CDR2 SYGVKD. The CDR3: CAITARVGLAGVTVPDTQYF. CDR3 bases: TGTGCCATCACCGCGAGAGTTGGGCTAGCGGGAGTGACCGTTCCAGATACGCAGTATTTT.

V usage is TRBV28 and J usage is TRBJ2-1, with 11 bases lining up with TRBD2. Trimming cost V 4 bases and J 9 bases; bases outside gene matches: 26. Germline V CDR1 and CDR2: MDHEN, SYDVKM. This CDR3 is built from 21 residues. Written as DNA, the CDR3 is TGTGCCAGCAGTTCACAGGTTGAAGGAAGGGTCCTAACTAGCGGGAGAACTGAGCAGTTCTTC. This gives the protein CASSSQVEGRVLTSGRTEQFF.

The V call is TRBV11-2, the J call TRBJ2-7; D assignment may be TRBD1 or TRBD2 (5 bases each). Per germline, CDR1 SGHAT and CDR2 FQNNGV. The CDR3 contains 15 residues. V lost 4 bases, J lost 1 base, and 14 bases lay in between. The CDR3 loop is CASSSSRGSSYEQYF. The CDR3 nucleotides read TGTGCCAGCAGCTCCTCCCGGGGCAGTTCCTACGAGCAGTACTTC.

This clone is a singleton in its sample. Other nucleotide sequences in the sample specify the same CDR3. The V gene is TRBV9, the J gene TRBJ2-1; D perhaps matches TRBD2 (6 bases). This CDR3 is built from 14 residues. Germline assignment: CDR1 SGDLS and CDR2 YYNGEE. The germline V and J ends were trimmed by 2 bases and 1 base, with 7 bases remaining between them. The CDR3 DNA sequence: TGTGCCAGCAGCGTCGGGAGTTCCTACAATGAGCAGTTCTTC. Translating gives CASSVGSSYNEQFF.

The chain links TRBV27 to TRBJ2-7; TRBD2 matches 9 bases. Trimming removed 4 bases from V and 0 bases from J; junction bases left unmatched: 7. From germline, CDR1 is MNHEY and CDR2 SMNVEV (reference sequence). This CDR3 contains 16 residues. In DNA form, the CDR3 reads TGTGCCAGCAGTTCGTTTAGCGGGAGAAGCTCCTACGAGCAGTACTTC. This translates into CASSSFSGRSSYEQYF.

This clone was recorded a few times. The chain joins TRBV6-1 to TRBJ2-1; 10 nucleotides align to TRBD2. This CDR3 has 17 amino acids. Germline V gene lookup returns CDR1 MNHNS and CDR2 SASEGT. The V segment lost 1 base and the J segment 4 bases; nucleotides outside the gene matches: 7. Here the CDR3 reads CASSEGVSGGSYNEQFF. The CDR3 DNA sequence: TGTGCCAGCAGTGAAGGAGTTAGCGGGGGGTCTTACAATGAGCAGTTCTTC.